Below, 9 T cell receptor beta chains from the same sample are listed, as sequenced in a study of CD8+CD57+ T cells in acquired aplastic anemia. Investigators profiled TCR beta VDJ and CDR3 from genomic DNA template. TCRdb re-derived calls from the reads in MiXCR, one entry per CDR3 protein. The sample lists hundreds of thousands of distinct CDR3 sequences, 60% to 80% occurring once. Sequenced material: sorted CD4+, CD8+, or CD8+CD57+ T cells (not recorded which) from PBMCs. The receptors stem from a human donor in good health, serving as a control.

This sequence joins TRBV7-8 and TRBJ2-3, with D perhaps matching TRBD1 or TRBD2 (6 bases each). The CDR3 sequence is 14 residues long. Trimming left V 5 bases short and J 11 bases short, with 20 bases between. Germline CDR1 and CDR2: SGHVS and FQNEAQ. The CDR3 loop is CASSERLGGRGQYF. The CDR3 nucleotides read TGTGCCAGCAGCGAGCGCCTTGGGGGGCGTGGGCAGTATTTT.

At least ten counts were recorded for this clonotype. CDR3 in DNA: TGTGCCAGCAGCTTTTCCCTCAGGGGGCGAGGGGTCTCCTACGAGCAGTACTTC. Protein: CASSFSLRGRGVSYEQYF. V gene TRBV5-8 combines with J gene TRBJ2-7; 8 bases align to TRBD1. Unmatched junction bases numbered 13, after V lost 2 bases and J lost 0 bases. From germline, CDR1 is SGHTS and CDR2 YDEGEE. CDR3 length: 18 residues.

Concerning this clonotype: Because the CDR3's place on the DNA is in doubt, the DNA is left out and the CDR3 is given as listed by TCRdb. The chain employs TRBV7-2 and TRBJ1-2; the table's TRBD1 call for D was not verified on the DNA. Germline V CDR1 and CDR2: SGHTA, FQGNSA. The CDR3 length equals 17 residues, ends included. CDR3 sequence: CASSWPGHEAFFEGYTF.

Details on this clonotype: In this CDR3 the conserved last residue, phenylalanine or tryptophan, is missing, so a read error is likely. This chain's CDR3 is CASSTRGGDEQFS. The DNA of the CDR3 is TGTGCCAGCAGTACCCGGGGGGGGGATGAGCAGTTCTCC. This sequence joins TRBV2 and TRBJ2-1; 8 nucleotides align to TRBD2. V was pared by 5 bases and J by 8 bases, with 5 bases of the junction left unmatched. Germline loops: CDR1 SNHLY, CDR2 FYNNEI. The CDR3 contains 13 residues.

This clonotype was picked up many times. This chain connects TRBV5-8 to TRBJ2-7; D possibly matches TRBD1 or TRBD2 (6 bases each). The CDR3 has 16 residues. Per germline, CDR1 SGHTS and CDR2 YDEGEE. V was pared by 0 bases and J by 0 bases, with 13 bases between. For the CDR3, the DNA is TGTGCCAGCAGCTTGGGGGTCGGGGGCGACTCCTACGAGCAGTACTTC. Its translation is CASSLGVGGDSYEQYF.

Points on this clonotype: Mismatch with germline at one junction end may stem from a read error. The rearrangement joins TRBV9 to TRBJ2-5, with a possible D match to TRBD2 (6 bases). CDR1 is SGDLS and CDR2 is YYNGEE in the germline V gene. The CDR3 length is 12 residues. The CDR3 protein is CATSEGPGSTDF. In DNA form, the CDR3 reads TGTGCCACCAGTGAGGGTCCCGGGAGCACAGATTTC.

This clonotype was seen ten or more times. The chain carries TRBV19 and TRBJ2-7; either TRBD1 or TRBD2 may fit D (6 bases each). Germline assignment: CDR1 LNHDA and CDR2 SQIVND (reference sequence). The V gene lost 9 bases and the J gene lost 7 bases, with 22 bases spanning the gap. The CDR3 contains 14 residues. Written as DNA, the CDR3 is TGTGCCAGCCATAACAGGGACCTCGGGGGTGAGCAGTACTTC. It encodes CASHNRDLGGEQYF.

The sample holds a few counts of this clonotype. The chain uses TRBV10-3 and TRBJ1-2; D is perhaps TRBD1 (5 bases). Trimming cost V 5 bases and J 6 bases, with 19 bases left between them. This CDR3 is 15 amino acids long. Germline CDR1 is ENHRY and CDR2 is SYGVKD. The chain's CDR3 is CAISSGLAGGNGYTF. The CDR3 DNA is TGTGCCATCAGTTCCGGACTAGCGGGGGGGAATGGCTACACCTTC.

CDR3 nucleotides: TGTGCCAGCAGCTTCGGCAGCGGGGGGGTAGAGACCCAGTACTTC. This codes for CASSFGSGGVETQYF. The chain uses TRBV7-2 and TRBJ2-5; the match to TRBD2 covers 10 bases. J gave up 4 bases and V 3 bases, and 5 bases lay outside the gene matches. This CDR3 has 15 residues. CDR1 is SGHTA and CDR2 is FQGNSA in the germline V gene.